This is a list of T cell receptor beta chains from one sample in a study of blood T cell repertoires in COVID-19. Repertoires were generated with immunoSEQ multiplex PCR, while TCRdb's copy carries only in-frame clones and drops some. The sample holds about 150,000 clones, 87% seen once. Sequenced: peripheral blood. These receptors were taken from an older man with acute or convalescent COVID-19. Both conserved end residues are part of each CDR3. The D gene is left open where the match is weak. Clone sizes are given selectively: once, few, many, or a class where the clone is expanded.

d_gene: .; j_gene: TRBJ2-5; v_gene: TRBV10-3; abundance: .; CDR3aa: CAISPTGGAETQYF; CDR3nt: TGTGCCATCAGCCCGACTGGGGGGGCAGAGACCCAGTACTTC
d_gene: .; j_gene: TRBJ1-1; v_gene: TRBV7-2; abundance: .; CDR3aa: CASSLVGGAGTEAFF; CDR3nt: TGTGCCAGCAGCTTAGTGGGGGGAGCCGGCACTGAAGCTTTCTTT
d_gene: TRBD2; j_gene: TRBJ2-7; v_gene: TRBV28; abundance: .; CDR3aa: CASSGSGTSVDEQYF; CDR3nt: TGTGCCAGCAGTGGCTCCGGGACTAGTGTCGACGAGCAGTACTTC
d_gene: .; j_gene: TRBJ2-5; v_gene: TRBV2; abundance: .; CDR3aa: CASNAGAIQETQYF; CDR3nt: TGTGCCAGCAATGCGGGGGCGATCCAAGAGACCCAGTACTTC
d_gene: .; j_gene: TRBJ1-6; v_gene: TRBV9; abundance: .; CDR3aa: CASSQVGGRANSPLHF; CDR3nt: TGTGCCAGCTCTCAGGTAGGGGGACGGGCAAATTCACCCCTCCACTTT
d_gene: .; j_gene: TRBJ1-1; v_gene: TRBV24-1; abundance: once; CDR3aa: CATRKGRNTEAFF; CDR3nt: TGTGCCACCAGGAAGGGGCGGAACACTGAAGCTTTCTTT
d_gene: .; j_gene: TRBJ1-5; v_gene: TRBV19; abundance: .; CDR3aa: CASNRAFNQPQHF; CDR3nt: TGTGCCAGTAACAGGGCTTTCAATCAGCCCCAGCATTTT
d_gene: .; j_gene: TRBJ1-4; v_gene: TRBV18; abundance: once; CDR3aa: CASSHDTGIGNEKLFF; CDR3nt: TGTGCCAGCTCACACGACACAGGTATCGGGAATGAAAAACTGTTTTTT
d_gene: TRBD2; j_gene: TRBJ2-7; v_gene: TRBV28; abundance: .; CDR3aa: CASSLTGLAGVYEQYF; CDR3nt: TGTGCCAGCAGTTTGACGGGACTAGCGGGGGTCTACGAGCAGTACTTC
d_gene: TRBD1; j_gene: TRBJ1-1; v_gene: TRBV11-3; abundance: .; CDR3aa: CASSSSQGVEAFF; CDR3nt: TGTGCCAGCAGCTCCTCTCAGGGGGTTGAAGCTTTCTTT
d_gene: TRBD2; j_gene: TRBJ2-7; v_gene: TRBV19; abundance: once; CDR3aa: CASNNRAGGDYEQYF; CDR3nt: TGTGCCAGTAATAACCGAGCGGGGGGGGATTACGAGCAGTACTTC
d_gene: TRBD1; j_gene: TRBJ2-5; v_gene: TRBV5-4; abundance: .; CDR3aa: CASSREGQGVQETQYF; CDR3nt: TGTGCCAGCAGCCGGGAGGGACAGGGGGTCCAAGAGACCCAGTACTTC
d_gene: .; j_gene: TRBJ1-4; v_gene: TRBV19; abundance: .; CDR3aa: CASSPAVVGAGRDEKLFF; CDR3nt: TGTGCCAGTAGTCCCGCCGTGGTAGGGGCCGGACGGGATGAAAAACTGTTTTTT
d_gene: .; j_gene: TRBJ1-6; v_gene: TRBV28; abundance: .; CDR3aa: CASTGGNSPLHF; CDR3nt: TGTGCCAGCACGGGAGGGAATTCACCCCTCCACTTT
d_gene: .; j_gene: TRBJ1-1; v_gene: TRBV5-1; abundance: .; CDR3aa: CASGLGQANTEAFF; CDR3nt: TGCGCCAGCGGTCTTGGGCAAGCTAACACTGAAGCTTTCTTT
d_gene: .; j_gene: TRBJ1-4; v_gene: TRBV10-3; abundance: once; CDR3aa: CAISESGGNEKLFF; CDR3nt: TGTGCCATCAGTGAATCGGGGGGTAATGAAAAACTGTTTTTT
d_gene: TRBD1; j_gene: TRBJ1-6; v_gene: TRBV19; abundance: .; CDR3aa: CASRDRGSSYNSPLHF; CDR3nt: TGTGCCAGCCGGGACAGGGGAAGCTCCTATAATTCACCCCTCCACTTT
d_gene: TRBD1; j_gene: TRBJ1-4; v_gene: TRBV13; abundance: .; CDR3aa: CASSTDREPTNEKLFF; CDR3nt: TGTGCCAGCAGCACTGACAGGGAGCCGACTAATGAAAAACTGTTTTTT
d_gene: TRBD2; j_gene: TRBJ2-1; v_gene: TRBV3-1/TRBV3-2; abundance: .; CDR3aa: CASSRNSGSGDNEQFF; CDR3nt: TGTGCCAGCAGCCGGAATAGCGGGAGTGGGGACAATGAGCAGTTCTTC
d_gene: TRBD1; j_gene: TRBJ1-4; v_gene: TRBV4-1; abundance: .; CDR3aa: CASSRIPGQGGLYEKLFF; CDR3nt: TGCGCCAGCAGCCGCATACCGGGACAGGGAGGTCTATATGAAAAACTGTTTTTT
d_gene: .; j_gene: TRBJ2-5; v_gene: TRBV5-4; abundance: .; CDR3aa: CASSRGVSETQYF; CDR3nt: TGTGCCAGCAGTCGAGGAGTATCAGAGACCCAGTACTTC
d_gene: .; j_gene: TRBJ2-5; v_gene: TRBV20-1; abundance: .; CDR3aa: CSGGRETQYF; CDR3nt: TGCAGCGGTGGGCGTGAGACCCAGTACTTC
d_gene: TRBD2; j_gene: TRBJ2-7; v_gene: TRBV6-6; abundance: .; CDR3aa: CASSFGNPGTSYEQYF; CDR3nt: TGTGCCAGCAGTTTTGGGAACCCAGGGACTAGCTACGAGCAGTACTTC
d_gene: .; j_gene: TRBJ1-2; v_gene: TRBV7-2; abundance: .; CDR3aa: CASSWTVPNYGYTF; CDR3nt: TGTGCCAGCAGCTGGACAGTACCTAACTATGGCTACACCTTC
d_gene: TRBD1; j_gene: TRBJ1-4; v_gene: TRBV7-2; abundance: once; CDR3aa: CASRTGSREKLFF; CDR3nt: TGTGCCAGCCGGACAGGGTCTAGGGAAAAACTGTTTTTT
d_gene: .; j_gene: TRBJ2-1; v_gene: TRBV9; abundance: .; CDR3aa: CASSVAPPDRGNNEQFF; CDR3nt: TGTGCCAGCAGCGTAGCCCCTCCGGACAGAGGAAACAATGAGCAGTTCTTC
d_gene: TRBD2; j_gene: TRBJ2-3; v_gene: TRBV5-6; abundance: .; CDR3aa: CASSFPGASGALVDTQYF; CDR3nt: TGTGCCAGCAGCTTCCCCGGGGCTAGCGGGGCCCTGGTGGATACGCAGTATTTT
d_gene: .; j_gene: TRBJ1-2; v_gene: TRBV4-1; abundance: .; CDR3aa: CASSQEVVGSGGGYGYTF; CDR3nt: TGCGCCAGCAGCCAAGAGGTGGTGGGCTCCGGAGGCGGCTATGGCTACACCTTC
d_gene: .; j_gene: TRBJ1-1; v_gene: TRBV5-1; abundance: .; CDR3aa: CASSPGDTLNTEAFF; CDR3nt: TGCGCCAGCAGCCCAGGGGACACCTTGAACACTGAAGCTTTCTTT
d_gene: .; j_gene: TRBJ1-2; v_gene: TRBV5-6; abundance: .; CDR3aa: CASSLVGGENYGYTF; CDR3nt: TGTGCCAGCAGCTTGGTCGGAGGGGAAAACTATGGCTACACCTTC
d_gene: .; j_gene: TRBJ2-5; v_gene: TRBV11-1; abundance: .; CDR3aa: CASSSGAAETQYF; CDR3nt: TGTGCCAGCAGCTCTGGGGCGGCGGAGACCCAGTACTTC